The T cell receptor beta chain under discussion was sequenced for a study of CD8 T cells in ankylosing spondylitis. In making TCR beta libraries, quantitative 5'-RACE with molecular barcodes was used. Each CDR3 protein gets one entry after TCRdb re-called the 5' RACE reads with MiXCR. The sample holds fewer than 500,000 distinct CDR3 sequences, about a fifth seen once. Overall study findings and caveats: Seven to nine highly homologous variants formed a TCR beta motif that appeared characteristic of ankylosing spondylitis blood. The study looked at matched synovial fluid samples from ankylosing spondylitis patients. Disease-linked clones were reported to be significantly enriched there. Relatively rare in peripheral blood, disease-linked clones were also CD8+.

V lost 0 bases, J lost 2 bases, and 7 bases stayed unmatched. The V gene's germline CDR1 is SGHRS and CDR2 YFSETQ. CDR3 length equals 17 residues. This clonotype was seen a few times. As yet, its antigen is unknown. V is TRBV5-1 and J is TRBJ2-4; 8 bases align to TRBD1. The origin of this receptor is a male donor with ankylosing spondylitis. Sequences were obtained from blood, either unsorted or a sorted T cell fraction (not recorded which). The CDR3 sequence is CASSLGDRLVSKNIQYF. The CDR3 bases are TGCGCCAGCAGCTTGGGGGACAGGCTTGTATCCAAAAACATTCAGTACTTC.